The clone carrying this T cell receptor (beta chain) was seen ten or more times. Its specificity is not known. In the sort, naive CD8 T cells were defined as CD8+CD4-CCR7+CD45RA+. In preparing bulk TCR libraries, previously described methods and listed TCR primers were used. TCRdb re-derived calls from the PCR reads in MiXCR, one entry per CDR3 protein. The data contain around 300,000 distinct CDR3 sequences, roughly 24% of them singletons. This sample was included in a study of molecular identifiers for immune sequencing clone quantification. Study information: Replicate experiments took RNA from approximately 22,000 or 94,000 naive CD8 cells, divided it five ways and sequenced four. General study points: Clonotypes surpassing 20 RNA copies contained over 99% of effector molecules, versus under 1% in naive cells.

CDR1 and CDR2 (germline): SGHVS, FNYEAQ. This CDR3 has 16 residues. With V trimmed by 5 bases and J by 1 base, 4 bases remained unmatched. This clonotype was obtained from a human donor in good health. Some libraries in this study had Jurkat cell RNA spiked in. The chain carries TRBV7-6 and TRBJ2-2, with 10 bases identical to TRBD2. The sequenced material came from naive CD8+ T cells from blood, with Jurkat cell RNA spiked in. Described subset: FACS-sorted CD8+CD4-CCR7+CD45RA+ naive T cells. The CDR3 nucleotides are TGTGCCAGCAGCCCCCGACTAGCGGGGAACACCGGGGAGCTGTTTTTT. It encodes CASSPRLAGNTGELFF.